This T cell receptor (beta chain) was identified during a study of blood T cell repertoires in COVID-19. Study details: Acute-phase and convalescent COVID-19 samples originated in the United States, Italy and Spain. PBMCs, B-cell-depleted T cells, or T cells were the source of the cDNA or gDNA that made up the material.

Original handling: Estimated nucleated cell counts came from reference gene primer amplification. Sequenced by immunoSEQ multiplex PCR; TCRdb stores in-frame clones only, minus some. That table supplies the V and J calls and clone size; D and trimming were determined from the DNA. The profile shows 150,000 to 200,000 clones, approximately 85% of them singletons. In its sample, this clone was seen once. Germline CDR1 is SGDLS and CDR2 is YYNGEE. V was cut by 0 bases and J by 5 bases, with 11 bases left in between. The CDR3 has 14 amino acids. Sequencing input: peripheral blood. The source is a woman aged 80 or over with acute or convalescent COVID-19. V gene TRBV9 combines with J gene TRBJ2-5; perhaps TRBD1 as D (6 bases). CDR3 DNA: TGTGCCAGCAGCGTAGCAACAGGGTCGGAGACCCAGTACTTC. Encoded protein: CASSVATGSETQYF.